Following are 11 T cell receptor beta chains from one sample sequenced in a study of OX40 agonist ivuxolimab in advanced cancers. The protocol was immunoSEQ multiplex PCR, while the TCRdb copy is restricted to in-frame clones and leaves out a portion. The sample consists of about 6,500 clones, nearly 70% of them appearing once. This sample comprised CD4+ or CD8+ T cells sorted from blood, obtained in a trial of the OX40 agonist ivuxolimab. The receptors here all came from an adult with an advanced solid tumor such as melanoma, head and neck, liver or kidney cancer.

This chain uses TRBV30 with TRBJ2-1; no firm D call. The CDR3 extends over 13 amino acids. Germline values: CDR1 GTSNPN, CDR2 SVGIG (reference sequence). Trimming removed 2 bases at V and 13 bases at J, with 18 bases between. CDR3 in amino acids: CAWSTLGLALQFF. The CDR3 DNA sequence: TGTGCCTGGAGTACTCTCGGCTTAGCATTACAGTTCTTC.

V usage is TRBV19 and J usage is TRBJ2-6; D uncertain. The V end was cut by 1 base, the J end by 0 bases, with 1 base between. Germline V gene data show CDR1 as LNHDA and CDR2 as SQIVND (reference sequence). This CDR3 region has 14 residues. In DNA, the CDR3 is TGTGCCAGTAGTATAGGCTCTGGGGCCAACGTCCTGACTTTC. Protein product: CASSIGSGANVLTF.

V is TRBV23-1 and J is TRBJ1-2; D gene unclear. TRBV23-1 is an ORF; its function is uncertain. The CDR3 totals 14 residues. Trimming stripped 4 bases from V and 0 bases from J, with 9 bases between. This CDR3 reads CASSRSTANYGYTF. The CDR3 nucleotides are TGCGCCAGCAGTCGTTCCACAGCTAACTATGGCTACACCTTC.

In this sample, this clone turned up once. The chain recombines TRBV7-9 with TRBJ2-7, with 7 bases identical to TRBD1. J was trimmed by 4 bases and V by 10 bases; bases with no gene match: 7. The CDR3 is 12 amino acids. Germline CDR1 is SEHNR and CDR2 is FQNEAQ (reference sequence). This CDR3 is CAISTGWYEQYF. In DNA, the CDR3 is TGTGCCATCTCGACAGGGTGGTACGAGCAGTACTTC.

The CDR3 is CASSQDKNIQYF. CDR3 in DNA: TGTGCCAGCAGCCAGGACAAAAACATTCAGTACTTC. V is TRBV7-9 and J is TRBJ2-4; D remains unclear. Trimming took 5 bases from V and 3 from J, leaving 5 bases between them. Germline values: CDR1 SEHNR, CDR2 FQNEAQ (reference sequence). The CDR3 is 12 amino acids.

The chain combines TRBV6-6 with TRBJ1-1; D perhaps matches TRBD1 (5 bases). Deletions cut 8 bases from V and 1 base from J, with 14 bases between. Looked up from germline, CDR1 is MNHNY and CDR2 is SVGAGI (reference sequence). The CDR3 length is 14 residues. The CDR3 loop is CASGAGLGNTEAFF. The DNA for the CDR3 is TGTGCCAGCGGGGCAGGGTTGGGGAACACTGAAGCTTTCTTT.

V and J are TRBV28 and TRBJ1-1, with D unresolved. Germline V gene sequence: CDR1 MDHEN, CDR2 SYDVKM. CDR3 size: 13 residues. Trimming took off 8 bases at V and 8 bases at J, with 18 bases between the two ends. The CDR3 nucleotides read TGTGCCAGCCAAGCGGTGGAGGATCCAGAAGCTTTCTTT. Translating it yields CASQAVEDPEAFF.

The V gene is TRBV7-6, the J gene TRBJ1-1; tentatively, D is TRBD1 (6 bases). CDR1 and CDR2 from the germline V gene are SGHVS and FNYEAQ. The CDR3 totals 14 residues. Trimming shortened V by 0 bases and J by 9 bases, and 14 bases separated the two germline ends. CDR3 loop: CASSLAMGDNQAFF. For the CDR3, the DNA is TGTGCCAGCAGCTTAGCGATGGGGGACAACCAAGCTTTCTTT.

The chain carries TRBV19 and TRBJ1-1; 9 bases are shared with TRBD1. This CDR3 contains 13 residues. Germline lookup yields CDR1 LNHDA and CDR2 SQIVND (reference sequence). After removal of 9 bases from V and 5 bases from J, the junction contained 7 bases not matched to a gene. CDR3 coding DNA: TGTGCCAGCCGAACCGGGACAGGGACTGAAGCTTTCTTT. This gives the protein CASRTGTGTEAFF.

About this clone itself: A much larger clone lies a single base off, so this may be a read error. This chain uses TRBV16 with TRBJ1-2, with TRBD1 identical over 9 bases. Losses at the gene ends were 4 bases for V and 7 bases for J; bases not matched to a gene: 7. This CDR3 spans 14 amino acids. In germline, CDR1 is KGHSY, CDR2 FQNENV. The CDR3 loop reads CASSLGQGTFGYTF. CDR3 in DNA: TGTGCCAGCAGCCTCGGACAGGGGACTTTTGGCTACACCTTC.

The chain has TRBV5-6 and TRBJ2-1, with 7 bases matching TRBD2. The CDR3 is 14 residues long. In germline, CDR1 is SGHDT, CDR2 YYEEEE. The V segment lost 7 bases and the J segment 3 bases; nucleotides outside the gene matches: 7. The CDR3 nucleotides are TGTGCCAGCGGCGGGGGACTAAACTACAATGAGCAGTTCTTC. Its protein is CASGGGLNYNEQFF.